This note documents a single T cell receptor (beta chain) sequence. This CDR3 contains 19 residues. J was trimmed by 6 bases and V by 5 bases; bases with no gene match: 19. In germline, CDR1 is SGHVS, CDR2 FQNEAQ. Assignment of participants to cohorts was predicated upon participant-reported clinical history. Either two negative PCRs, clearance, or symptom resolution qualified Cohort 3 donors as recovered. The sample belongs to a study of blood T cell repertoires in COVID-19. Overall study: PBMCs, B-cell-depleted T cells, or T cells were the source of the cDNA or gDNA that made up the material.

The assay was immunoSEQ multiplex PCR, and TCRdb's table has in-frame clones only and misses some. The table lists around 300,000 clones, 89% of them singletons. The chain joins TRBV7-8 to TRBJ2-1; 10 nucleotides line up with TRBD2. This receptor was taken from a woman in her thirties or forties who had recovered from COVID-19. Sequenced: PBMCs or T cells enriched from blood (not recorded which). CDR3 DNA: TGTGCCAGCAGCACAAAGATATCCCTGGCTAGCGGGGGTTTCAATGAGCAGTTCTTC. It translates to CASSTKISLASGGFNEQFF.